These 21 T cell receptor beta chains share one sample of origin, sequenced in a study of Ad26.COV2.S vaccination and SARS-CoV-2 variants. Profiling relied on immunoSEQ multiplex PCR, and the TCRdb table lists in-frame clones only, not all of them. The table records around 250,000 clones, about 89% of them present only once. Treatment specified: roughly 20 received Ad26.COV2.S at low or high dose, single or two shots; five or six received placebo; per-sample allocation not given. Sampling took place 63 days after the first vaccine or placebo injection. Source: peripheral blood, taken in a trial of Ad26.COV2.S vaccine versus placebo. The receptor source for this set is a person between 18 and 59 years old who received the Ad26.COV2.S COVID-19 vaccine or a placebo.

The chain recombines TRBV18 with TRBJ2-1; D gene unclear. The germline CDR1 and CDR2 sequences are KGHSH and LQKENI. The CDR3 has 14 amino acids. V lost 0 bases and J lost 7, with 10 bases in between. The CDR3 DNA follows: TGTGCCAGCTCACCACCACACCCTGGGAATGAGCAGTTCTTC. It specifies CASSPPHPGNEQFF.

A few counts support this clone. The sample carries other DNA sequences with the same CDR3. The CDR3 nucleotides read TGTGCCAGCAGCCGTGGGACAGGGGGAACCTACGAGCAGTACTTC. Translating it yields CASSRGTGGTYEQYF. The rearrangement uses TRBV3-1 (or the pseudogene TRBV3-2) and TRBJ2-7, with 11 bases lining up with TRBD1. Losses at the gene ends were 4 bases for V and 2 bases for J; bases not matched to a gene: 4. This CDR3 is built from 15 residues. Germline CDR1 LGHDT, CDR2 YNNKEL (reference sequence).

The chain joins TRBV6-5 to TRBJ2-2, with TRBD2 matching 10 bases. V lost 4 bases and J lost 5; bases outside the gene matches: 4. Germline V gene lookup returns CDR1 MNHEY and CDR2 SVGAGI. The CDR3 length is 15 residues. In DNA form, the CDR3 reads TGTGCCAGCAGTTTACTAGCGGGACAGACCGGGGAGCTGTTTTTT. This sequence encodes CASSLLAGQTGELFF.

This clone was recorded only once. V gene TRBV4-1 combines with J gene TRBJ2-4; 11 bases are a match to TRBD2. The ends lost 8 bases at V and 3 bases at J; junction bases unmatched: 12. CDR3 size: 17 residues. Germline V gives CDR1 MGHRA, CDR2 YSYEKL. The CDR3 loop is CASANPTSGRGKNIQYF. CDR3 in DNA: TGCGCCAGCGCAAACCCTACTAGCGGGAGAGGCAAAAACATTCAGTACTTC.

The chain recombines TRBV18 with TRBJ2-7, with TRBD2 matching over 10 bases. This CDR3 is built from 13 residues. Looked up from germline, CDR1 is KGHSH and CDR2 is LQKENI. Trimming removed 8 bases from V and 0 bases from J; junction bases left unmatched: 1. CDR3 nucleotide sequence: TGTGCCAGCACTAGCGGGACCTCCTACGAGCAGTACTTC. It encodes CASTSGTSYEQYF.

This chain links TRBV6-5 with TRBJ1-1; TRBD1 might be the D (6 bases). The CDR3 runs to 13 residues. Germline V gene data show CDR1 as MNHEY and CDR2 as SVGAGI. Trimming left V 6 bases short and J 8 bases short, with 16 bases between. DNA of the CDR3: TGTGCCAGCAGACCAACAGGGTCGACAGAAGCTTTCTTT. It yields the protein CASRPTGSTEAFF.

The chain is built from TRBV6-5 and TRBJ1-4; D unclear. The CDR3 is made up of 14 amino acids. V lost 6 bases and J lost 8, with 16 bases in between. The germline V gene encodes CDR1 MNHEY and CDR2 SVGAGI. As DNA, the CDR3 is TGTGCCAGCAGCCGAGGTCAGGTTCGCGAAAAACTGTTTTTT. Amino acid sequence: CASSRGQVREKLFF.

This chain uses TRBV9 with TRBJ2-2, with a weak D call TRBD2 (6 bases). The CDR3 spans 14 residues. Trimming pared 5 bases from V and 2 bases from J, leaving 10 bases between. The germline V gene has CDR1 SGDLS and CDR2 YYNGEE. CDR3 DNA: TGTGCCAGCAGGGAGGGCTATAACACCGGGGAGCTGTTTTTT. Protein: CASREGYNTGELFF.

The rearrangement joins TRBV3-1 (or the pseudogene TRBV3-2) to TRBJ1-3, with D tentatively TRBD1 (5 bases). There are 15 residues in the CDR3. CDR1 LGHDT and CDR2 YNNKEL come from the germline V gene (reference sequence). V was pared by 6 bases and J by 4 bases, with 16 bases between. CDR3 sequence reads: CASSLGSGSGNTIYF. The CDR3 DNA sequence: TGTGCCAGCAGTCTCGGATCAGGGTCAGGAAACACCATATATTTT.

The chain uses TRBV19 and TRBJ1-5; 11 bases are a match to TRBD1. The trim removed 6 bases at V and 7 bases at J, leaving 8 bases unmatched. The germline V gene has CDR1 LNHDA and CDR2 SQIVND (reference sequence). The CDR3 contains 15 residues. Written as DNA, the CDR3 is TGTGCCAGTAGCCACATTCGGGACAGGGGGCAGCCCCAGCATTTT. Its protein is CASSHIRDRGQPQHF.

The chain recombines TRBV27 with TRBJ1-5; 10 bases align to TRBD1. Germline CDR1 reads MNHEY; CDR2 reads SMNVEV (reference sequence). V lost 5 bases and J lost 5; bases outside the gene matches: 3. This CDR3 has 14 residues. The CDR3 loop reads CASSPGTGDQPQHF. The CDR3 coding sequence is TGTGCCAGCAGTCCGGGGACAGGGGATCAGCCCCAGCATTTT.

The CDR3 here is CASNSGTRTEAFF. In DNA, the CDR3 is TGTGCCAGCAACTCCGGGACACGGACTGAAGCTTTCTTT. The rearrangement uses TRBV27 and TRBJ1-1, with D possibly TRBD1 on 6 matching bases. The V gene's germline CDR1 is MNHEY and CDR2 SMNVEV (reference sequence). V lost 7 bases to trimming and J lost 5 bases, with 14 bases between them. The CDR3 spans 13 residues.

The chain combines TRBV30 with TRBJ1-5; TRBD1 might be the D (6 bases). Germline-derived CDR1 and CDR2 are GTSNPN and SVGIG (reference sequence). This CDR3 has 16 residues. V dropped 0 bases and J dropped 0 bases, with 12 bases sitting between them. The CDR3 nucleotides read TGTGCCTGGAGTGTACAGGGCGGCCTTAGCAATCAGCCCCAGCATTTT. Its translation: CAWSVQGGLSNQPQHF.

The gene calls are TRBV6-5 and TRBJ2-3; a possible D gene is TRBD2 (6 bases). The germline V gene encodes CDR1 MNHEY and CDR2 SVGAGI. CDR3 length equals 15 residues. Trimming left V 5 bases short and J 2 bases short, with 14 bases between. The CDR3 protein is CASSPWRGYTDTQYF. The DNA of the CDR3 is TGTGCCAGCAGTCCCTGGCGGGGATACACAGATACGCAGTATTTT.

The chain employs TRBV6-4 and TRBJ2-4; 7 bases are a match to TRBD2. Germline V lookup: CDR1 MRHNA, CDR2 SNTAGT. This CDR3 spans 12 amino acids. With 6 bases clipped from V and 4 bases from J, the junction kept 0 bases outside the gene matches. CDR3 loop: CASRGGKNIQYF. CDR3 nucleotide sequence: TGTGCCAGCAGGGGGGGGAAAAACATTCAGTACTTC.

In its sample, this clone was seen many times. The rearrangement uses TRBV4-1 and TRBJ1-5; possibly TRBD1 for D (6 bases). The germline V gene has CDR1 MGHRA and CDR2 YSYEKL. V dropped 2 bases and J dropped 6 bases, with 14 bases sitting between them. This CDR3 region has 15 residues. The CDR3 reads CASSQFREGGQPQHF. Here the CDR3 DNA reads TGCGCCAGCAGCCAATTCAGGGAAGGGGGTCAGCCCCAGCATTTT.

The chain carries TRBV7-2 and TRBJ1-6, with D perhaps TRBD1 (5 bases). The CDR3 covers 15 residues. V dropped 2 bases and J dropped 6 bases, with 11 bases sitting between them. Germline V gene data show CDR1 as SGHTA and CDR2 as FQGNSA. CDR3 DNA: TGTGCCAGCAGCTTACAAGGGGACGGTAATTCACCCCTCCACTTT. It encodes CASSLQGDGNSPLHF.

A single count supports this clone. The J gene is TRBJ2-1, the V gene TRBV18, with no clear D. Trimming took 0 bases from V and 7 from J, leaving 16 bases between them. Germline values: CDR1 KGHSH, CDR2 LQKENI. The CDR3 length is 16 residues. CDR3 sequence (DNA): TGTGCCAGCTCACCACCGGTTAGCACGGTGGGTAATGAGCAGTTCTTC. Amino acid sequence: CASSPPVSTVGNEQFF.

This chain connects TRBV16 to TRBJ1-1; tentatively, D is TRBD1 (5 bases). Germline-derived CDR1 and CDR2 are KGHSY and FQNENV. The CDR3 loop spans 15 amino acids. With 4 bases removed from V and 0 bases from J, the gap between germline ends came to 12 bases. The DNA for the CDR3 is TGTGCCAGCAGCCGTCGACAGAGAATGAACACTGAAGCTTTCTTT. It encodes CASSRRQRMNTEAFF.

A word on this clone: Different DNA sequences within this sample yield the same CDR3. V usage is TRBV15 and J usage is TRBJ2-2; a weak D match, TRBD2 (6 bases). The V end lost 0 bases, the J end lost 4 bases, and 6 bases lay between the germline ends. Germline V gives CDR1 LNHNV, CDR2 YYDKDF (reference sequence). The CDR3 totals 14 residues. CDR3 coding DNA: TGTGCCACCAGCAGAGAGGGGGGCACCGGGGAGCTGTTTTTT. The encoded protein is CATSREGGTGELFF.

This rearrangement joins TRBV7-8 to TRBJ2-7; a weak D match, TRBD2 (6 bases). The CDR3 sequence is 14 residues long. Germline V gene data show CDR1 as SGHVS and CDR2 as FQNEAQ. Trimming pared 5 bases from V and 0 bases from J, leaving 11 bases between. CDR3 bases: TGTGCCAGCAGCCCCGGGGGTGGCTCCTACGAGCAGTACTTC. Translated: CASSPGGGSYEQYF.